What follows is one T cell receptor beta chain and its context. As yet, its antigen is unknown. This sample was included in a study of vaccination and CD4 T cells after COVID-19. Study overall: Every participant had a vaccine, which was either BNT162b2 or mRNA-1273, given in two doses. Stimulation of cells relied on overlapping spike peptides derived from SARS-CoV-2, HCoV-NL63, HCoV-OC43 and HCoV-229E. Either a CEFX pool, an HIV-1 Nef pool, or no peptide was added to control cultures.

Sequencing of the DNA from cultured CD4+ T cells was carried out with the Oncomine TCR Beta short-read assay. TCRdb called the PCR reads again in MiXCR, with one record for every CDR3 protein. The table includes approximately 16,000 distinct CDR3 sequences, around 50% detected once. Treatment specified: roughly ten-day PBMC culture with coronavirus spike peptide pools or control peptides (ViraFEST assay). Germline CDR1 is LNHDA and CDR2 is SQIVND (reference sequence). The CDR3 contains 12 residues. Trimming took off 3 bases at V and 4 bases at J, with 7 bases between the two ends. The TCR was taken from a human donor who had recovered from COVID-19. V and J are TRBV19 and TRBJ2-7, with no clear D. The sample here was CD4+ T cells from blood, cultured in vitro, taken before SARS-CoV-2 vaccination. The CDR3, as DNA: TGTGCCAGTAGTATGTCAGGTTACGAGCAGTACTTC. It yields the protein CASSMSGYEQYF.